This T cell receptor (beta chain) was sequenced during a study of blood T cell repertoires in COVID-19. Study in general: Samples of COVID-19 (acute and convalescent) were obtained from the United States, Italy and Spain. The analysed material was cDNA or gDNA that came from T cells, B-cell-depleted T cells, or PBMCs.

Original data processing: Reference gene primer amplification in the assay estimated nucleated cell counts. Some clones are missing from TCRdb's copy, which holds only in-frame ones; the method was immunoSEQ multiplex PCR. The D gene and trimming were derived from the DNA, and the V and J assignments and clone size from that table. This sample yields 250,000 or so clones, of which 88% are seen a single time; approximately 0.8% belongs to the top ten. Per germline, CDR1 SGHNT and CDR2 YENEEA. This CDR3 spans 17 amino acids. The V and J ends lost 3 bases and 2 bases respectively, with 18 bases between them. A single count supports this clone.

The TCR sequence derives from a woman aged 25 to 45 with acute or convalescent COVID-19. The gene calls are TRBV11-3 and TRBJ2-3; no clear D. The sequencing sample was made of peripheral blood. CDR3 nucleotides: TGTGCCAGCAGCTTTCGAGTCCAGGATAGTCCCACAGATACGCAGTATTTT. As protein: CASSFRVQDSPTDTQYF.